Below, one T cell receptor (beta chain) is given with its context. Its antigen is unknown. This record belongs to a study of cytomegalovirus exposure and HLA in healthy donors. Study conclusions and caveats: Among TCR beta chains, those listed as cytomegalovirus-associated numbered about 160.

Germline lookup yields CDR1 LGHNA and CDR2 YSLEER. The CDR3 runs to 16 residues. V was clipped by 8 bases and J by 10 bases; unmatched bases: 18. Sequencing was performed with immunoSEQ multiplex PCR; in TCRdb, only in-frame clones are kept and a portion is missing. The sample contains approximately 70,000 clones, 94% of which appear only once. Sequencing input: PBMCs. The source of this sequence is a young woman in good health and CMV-seronegative. This chain joins TRBV4-3 and TRBJ2-5; 11 bases align to TRBD2. DNA for the CDR3: TGCGCCAGCCCCCGACTAGCGGGGCCGCCAGTGGGTGGCCAGTACTTC. Translation: CASPRLAGPPVGGQYF.